The text below deals with one TCR beta chain. This clonotype was seen a single time. Its antigen has not been determined. One base away there is no much larger clone; base qualities are not given. Just one read gives weak support. Peripheral blood CD8+ and CD4+ T cells from healthy donors, Susac syndrome patients and multiple sclerosis patients were profiled by high-throughput TCR beta sequencing. Susac syndrome patients met recently defined diagnostic criteria for definite or probable disease. Bulk CD8+ and CD4+ T cells were purified by magnetic negative isolation, while CD8+ TEMRA cells were enriched using FACS. Blood was drawn into EDTA tubes, processed within 24 hours, and PBMCs were isolated by density gradient centrifugation. PBMCs intended for TCR sequencing were frozen in liquid nitrogen and were later thawed in a 37 degrees C water bath. Purity of sorted or isolated CD4+, CD8+ and CD8+ TEMRA cells was at least 90%.

The data were taken from a study of CD8 T cells in Susac syndrome (dated by TCRdb to 2018 to 2020). A note on the overall study: Among the sequenced Susac syndrome patients, about 6 had clinically active disease and fewer than 10 were in clinical remission. At blood withdrawal, Susac syndrome patients were therapy-naive, treated with corticosteroids (with IVIg additionally given to some), or treated with IVIg alone. Repertoire sequencing was used to test whether CD8+ T cell activation and differentiation in Susac syndrome was antigen driven.

What the research found in general, with its limitations: The number of individuals in the TCR sequencing and HLA analysis was acknowledged as relatively small. In patients with Susac syndrome, the CD4+ T cell repertoire showed no detectable clonal expansion.

RNA was extracted with the RNeasy kit and 0.5 to 1 ug was reverse transcribed using random hexamers. TCR beta CDR3 regions were amplified with the immunoSEQ multiplex PCR assay covering 54 Vbeta and 13 Jbeta segments. To correct PCR amplification bias, a synthetic template baseline was used for both primer optimization and computational correction. In the paper's pipeline: Only productive sequences were kept, with reads annotated to V, D and J genes according to IMGT and analyzed in immunoSEQ Analyzer. To calculate clonality, Shannon entropy was normalized by log2 of the number of productive unique sequences and then subtracted from one. Public and private clones were assessed among the 100 most prevalent clones of each patient and control. Susac-specific clones were defined as absent from healthy and MS cohorts, over a thousand published viral clones and other ImmuneACCESS disease sequences. The public sequencing data were trimmed at Q25 with fastp and processed into clonotypes with MiXCR by TCRdb, which kept only in-frame beta chains. Rows merge per CDR3 protein into single entries with the most common DNA and genes. These V and J calls derive from TCRdb rather than the authors' analysis. The sample data list about 150,000 distinct CDR3 sequences, and almost 96% of these were observed just once. The ten largest clones add up to about 0.08% of the sample.

Ends trimmed: V by 5 bases, J by 15 bases; bases unmatched to a gene: 10. CDR1 SGHRS and CDR2 YFSETQ were looked up in the germline V gene. From cysteine to phenylalanine, the CDR3 is 12 amino acids long. Only the CDR3 part of the read is kept: 36 bases, read in frame from the first base. The source of this sequence is a human donor with Susac syndrome. Sequenced input: CD4+ T cells from PBMCs. The V and J genes are TRBV5-1 and TRBJ2-1, with 8 central nucleotides matching TRBD2. In nucleotide form, the sequence is TGCGCCAGCAGGGTCCTACTAGCGGTGCGGTTCTTC. It is translated as CASRVLLAVRFF.